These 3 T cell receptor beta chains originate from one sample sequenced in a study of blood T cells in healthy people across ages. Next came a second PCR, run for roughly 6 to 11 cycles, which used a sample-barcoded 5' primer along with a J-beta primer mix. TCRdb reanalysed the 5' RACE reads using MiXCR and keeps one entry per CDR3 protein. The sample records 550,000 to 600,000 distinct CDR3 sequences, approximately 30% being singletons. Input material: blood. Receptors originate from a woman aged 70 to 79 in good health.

The CDR3 is CASSGSSGRWYEQYF. The CDR3 DNA sequence: TGTGCCAGCAGTGGATCGTCAGGGCGCTGGTACGAGCAGTACTTC. The chain employs TRBV2 and TRBJ2-7; D is perhaps TRBD1 (5 bases). Trimming shortened V by 4 bases and J by 4 bases, and 17 bases separated the two germline ends. Germline V gene lookup returns CDR1 SNHLY and CDR2 FYNNEI. The CDR3 has 15 amino acids.

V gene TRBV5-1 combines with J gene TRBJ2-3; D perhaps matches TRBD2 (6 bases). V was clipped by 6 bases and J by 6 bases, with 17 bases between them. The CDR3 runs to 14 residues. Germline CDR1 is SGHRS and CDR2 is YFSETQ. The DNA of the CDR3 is TGCGCCAGCAAGGTCGCCCAGGAGGGGGATACGCAGTATTTT. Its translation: CASKVAQEGDTQYF.

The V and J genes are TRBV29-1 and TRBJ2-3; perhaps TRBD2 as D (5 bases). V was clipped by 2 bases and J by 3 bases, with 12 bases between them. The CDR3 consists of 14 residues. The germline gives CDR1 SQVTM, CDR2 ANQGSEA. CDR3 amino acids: CSVELASLTDTQYF. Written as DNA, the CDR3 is TGCAGCGTTGAACTAGCTTCGCTTACAGATACGCAGTATTTT.